These 9 T cell receptor beta chains share one sample of origin, sequenced in a study of blood T cell repertoires in COVID-19. The repertoire was sequenced with immunoSEQ multiplex PCR; TCRdb's copy has only in-frame clones and lacks some. Of about 330,000 clones listed, 88% are singletons. Sample: PBMCs or T cells enriched from blood (not recorded which). These receptors were collected from a young man who had recovered from COVID-19.

This rearrangement joins TRBV6-5 to TRBJ1-4; TRBD1 matches 7 bases. The CDR3 runs 12 residues. The V gene end was trimmed by 6 bases and the J gene end by 6 bases; junction bases not matched to a gene: 1. Germline loops: CDR1 MNHEY, CDR2 SVGAGI. CDR3 in DNA: TGTGCCAGCAGGACAGGGTATGAAAAACTGTTTTTT. Its translation: CASRTGYEKLFF.

This clone was counted a few times. V is TRBV19 and J is TRBJ1-5; D remains ambiguous. Germline V gene data show CDR1 as LNHDA and CDR2 as SQIVND (reference sequence). The CDR3 runs 15 residues. The V gene lost 3 bases and the J gene lost 2 bases, with 11 bases spanning the gap. DNA for the CDR3: TGTGCCAGTAGTATCTCGGGGTTGGGCAATCAGCCCCAGCATTTT. Protein sequence: CASSISGLGNQPQHF.

This chain joins TRBV4-1 and TRBJ2-2; D perhaps matches TRBD1 (5 bases). V lost 2 bases to trimming and J lost 6 bases, with 7 bases between them. The germline V gene has CDR1 MGHRA and CDR2 YSYEKL. The CDR3 covers 13 residues. For the CDR3, the DNA is TGCGCCAGCAGCCAACGGACATCCGGGGAGCTGTTTTTT. It yields the protein CASSQRTSGELFF.

The rearrangement uses TRBV5-6 and TRBJ1-4; no clear D gene. This CDR3 region has 11 residues. The V and J ends lost 3 bases and 8 bases respectively, with 5 bases between them. Germline lookup yields CDR1 SGHDT and CDR2 YYEEEE. The CDR3 sequence: CASSSSEKLFF. Written as DNA, the CDR3 is TGTGCCAGCAGCTCCTCCGAAAAACTGTTTTTT.

The V gene is TRBV11-3, the J gene TRBJ2-2; 9 nucleotides agree with TRBD1. With 4 bases clipped from V and 3 bases from J, the junction kept 3 bases outside the gene matches. Germline V gene lookup returns CDR1 SGHNT and CDR2 YENEEA. The CDR3 sequence is 15 residues long. The CDR3 DNA reads as TGTGCCAGCAGCTCCGGGACAGGGTACACCGGGGAGCTGTTTTTT. This translates into CASSSGTGYTGELFF.

This chain joins TRBV30 and TRBJ1-4; no definite D call. Trimming took 5 bases from V and 8 from J, leaving 9 bases between them. CDR1 is GTSNPN, CDR2 SVGIG, per germline (reference sequence). The CDR3 extends over 11 amino acids. CDR3 sequence: CAWASVEKLFF. The CDR3 DNA sequence: TGTGCCTGGGCCTCGGTGGAAAAACTGTTTTTT.

The chain employs TRBV18 and TRBJ2-7, with D perhaps TRBD1 (5 bases). The germline CDR1 and CDR2 sequences are KGHSH and LQKENI. V lost 1 base, J lost 2 bases, and 9 bases lay in between. The CDR3 runs 14 residues. The CDR3 region has the DNA TGTGCCAGCTCACCACGTCAGGGAACCTACGAGCAGTACTTC. Protein sequence: CASSPRQGTYEQYF.

The chain recombines TRBV11-2 with TRBJ1-1; D not resolved. Per the germline V gene, CDR1 is SGHAT and CDR2 is FQNNGV. The CDR3 contains 14 residues. Trimming removed 2 bases at V and 1 base at J, with 8 bases between. The CDR3 DNA sequence: TGTGCCAGCAGCTTAATCTACGGGAACACTGAAGCTTTCTTT. This translates into CASSLIYGNTEAFF.

The table lists this clone with a few counts. The genes are TRBV20-1 and TRBJ2-7; tentative D call: TRBD2 (5 bases). Trimming cost V 0 bases and J 9 bases, with 9 bases left between them. The CDR3 sequence is 11 residues long. The V gene's germline CDR1 is DFQATT and CDR2 SNEGSKA (reference sequence). The CDR3 nucleotides read TGCAGTGCTAGAGATGGGAGAGGGCAGTACTTC. Translating it yields CSARDGRGQYF.